A selection of T cell receptor beta chains follows, all from one sample in a study of shared clonotypes between healthy human individuals. The repertoire was sequenced with immunoSEQ multiplex PCR; TCRdb's copy has only in-frame clones and lacks some. The sample comprises millions of clones, about 95% of which are singletons, and roughly 0.13% rests with the top ten. Sequencing used naive CD4+ T cells sorted from blood. The source of these receptors is a young man in good health. CDR3s include the opening cysteine and the closing phenylalanine or tryptophan. D genes are given only for firm matches. Size values are once, few and many counts, or a class for expanded clones, and some rows have none.

J gene | clone size | D gene | V gene | CDR3 protein | CDR3 DNA
TRBJ2-7 | - | - | TRBV5-1 | CASSEDSRLRQYF | TGCGCCAGCAGCGAGGACAGCCGGCTAAGGCAGTACTTC
TRBJ2-3 | - | - | TRBV5-1 | CASSLGDTQYF | TGCGCCAGCAGCTTGGGAGATACGCAGTATTTT
TRBJ2-7 | - | TRBD2 | TRBV4-3 | CASSQDLLAGYEQYF | TGCGCCAGCAGCCAAGATCTACTAGCGGGCTACGAGCAGTACTTC
TRBJ2-3 | - | - | TRBV6-1 | CASRPNVDTQYF | TGTGCCAGCAGGCCAAATGTGGATACGCAGTATTTT
TRBJ2-5 | once | - | TRBV12-5 | CASGFGEQETQYF | TGTGCTAGTGGTTTCGGGGAACAAGAGACCCAGTACTTC
TRBJ1-3 | - | - | TRBV28 | CASSFPGQTTGNTIYF | TGTGCCAGCAGTTTCCCAGGACAGACAACTGGAAACACCATATATTTT
TRBJ2-5 | - | TRBD2 | TRBV6-1 | CASSVWAGGVLAGETQYF | TGTGCCAGCAGTGTATGGGCAGGGGGGGTACTAGCGGGAGAGACCCAGTACTTC
TRBJ2-7 | - | TRBD1 | TRBV7-2 | CASSQDRGSYEQYF | TGTGCCAGCAGCCAAGACAGGGGGTCGTACGAGCAGTACTTC
TRBJ1-1 | - | - | TRBV18 | CASSPRRMNTEAFF | TGTGCCAGCTCACCCAGGAGAATGAACACTGAAGCTTTCTTT
TRBJ2-3 | - | TRBD2 | TRBV6-4 | CASATSGGRTDTQYF | TGTGCCAGCGCGACTAGCGGGGGGCGCACAGATACGCAGTATTTT
TRBJ2-2 | - | - | TRBV5-6 | CASSSRLGELFF | TGTGCCAGCAGCTCTAGGTTAGGGGAGCTGTTTTTT
TRBJ2-3 | - | TRBD2 | TRBV7-9 | CASSFSGISTDTQYF | TGTGCCAGCAGCTTTAGCGGGATATCGACAGATACGCAGTATTTT
TRBJ2-3 | - | TRBD2 | TRBV6-5 | CASSYVGGSTDTQYF | TGTGCCAGCAGTTACGTGGGGGGGAGCACAGATACGCAGTATTTT
TRBJ1-2 | - | TRBD1 | TRBV4-3 | CASSRQQGLYGYTF | TGCGCCAGCAGCCGGCAACAGGGGTTGTATGGCTACACCTTC
TRBJ2-7 | - | - | TRBV20-1 | CSARVPPEQYF | TGCAGTGCTAGAGTCCCGCCTGAGCAGTACTTC
TRBJ1-1 | once | - | TRBV6-5 | CASSDPMGSEAFF | TGTGCCAGCAGTGACCCGATGGGATCTGAAGCTTTCTTT
TRBJ2-7 | - | - | TRBV19 | CASSSRMGEQYF | TGTGCCAGTAGTTCCCGAATGGGCGAGCAGTACTTC
TRBJ2-3 | - | - | TRBV11-3 | CASSLGPTDTQYF | TGTGCCAGCAGCTTAGGTCCTACAGATACGCAGTATTTT
TRBJ2-7 | - | - | TRBV4-3 | CASSQTRGAQYEQYF | TGCGCCAGCAGCCAAACTCGGGGGGCGCAGTACGAGCAGTACTTC
TRBJ2-5 | - | TRBD1 | TRBV29-1 | CSASGTGDPKTQYF | TGCAGCGCCTCGGGGACAGGGGACCCTAAGACCCAGTACTTC
TRBJ2-5 | - | TRBD2 | TRBV28 | CASSPGTTQETQYF | TGTGCCAGCAGTCCAGGGACTACTCAAGAGACCCAGTACTTC
TRBJ2-7 | - | - | TRBV11-2 | CASSLSRNEQYF | TGTGCCAGCAGCTTAAGCAGGAACGAGCAGTACTTC
TRBJ1-3 | - | TRBD1 | TRBV7-2 | CASSLGTAGNTIYF | TGTGCCAGCAGCCTAGGGACAGCAGGAAACACCATATATTTT
TRBJ1-5 | - | TRBD1 | TRBV27 | CASSPGTGDRPPQHF | TGTGCCAGCAGTCCGGGGACAGGGGACCGCCCGCCCCAGCATTTT
TRBJ1-1 | - | - | TRBV6-1 | CASTPTGSVAFF | TGTGCCAGCACCCCCACAGGGTCCGTTGCTTTCTTT
TRBJ2-3 | - | TRBD2 | TRBV2 | CASTREERDTQYF | TGTGCCAGCACTCGGGAGGAGAGAGATACGCAGTATTTT
TRBJ1-6 | - | TRBD1 | TRBV7-9 | CASSSDRENSPLHF | TGTGCCAGCAGCTCGGACAGGGAGAATTCACCCCTCCACTTT
TRBJ1-2 | - | - | TRBV5-1 | CASSNGETSYGYTF | TGCGCCAGCAGCAACGGGGAGACGAGCTATGGCTACACCTTC
TRBJ2-1 | - | - | TRBV7-2 | CASSPQVGLRNEQFF | TGTGCCAGCAGCCCCCAGGTCGGCTTAAGGAATGAGCAGTTCTTC
TRBJ1-2 | - | TRBD1 | TRBV6-5 | CASRGVGGLRGYTF | TGTGCCAGCAGGGGAGTAGGGGGCTTGAGAGGCTACACCTTC
TRBJ1-1 | - | - | TRBV5-1 | CASSEAGVEAFF | TGCGCCAGCAGCGAGGCGGGGGTTGAAGCTTTCTTT
TRBJ1-1 | - | - | TRBV2 | CASSTLGAHTEAFF | TGTGCCAGCAGTACTCTGGGAGCTCACACTGAAGCTTTCTTT
TRBJ1-2 | - | - | TRBV28 | CASRLTDYTNYGYTF | TGTGCCAGCAGGTTGACAGACTATACTAACTATGGCTACACCTTC
TRBJ1-1 | - | - | TRBV7-8 | CASSFDRDLEAFF | TGTGCCAGCAGCTTTGACCGGGACCTCGAAGCTTTCTTT
TRBJ2-1 | once | TRBD2 | TRBV6-1 | CASRALGGGYNEQFF | TGTGCCAGCAGGGCACTTGGGGGGGGCTACAATGAGCAGTTCTTC
TRBJ1-6 | - | - | TRBV27 | CASSLSRLGNSPLHF | TGTGCCAGCAGTTTATCGAGGTTGGGGAATTCACCCCTCCACTTT
TRBJ1-1 | - | TRBD1 | TRBV4-3 | CASSQAGRGSVTEAFF | TGCGCCAGCAGCCAAGCGGGCAGGGGGTCGGTTACTGAAGCTTTCTTT
TRBJ2-1 | - | TRBD2 | TRBV5-4 | CASSLVAGYNEQFF | TGTGCCAGCAGCTTGGTAGCGGGGTACAATGAGCAGTTCTTC
TRBJ1-5 | - | TRBD1 | TRBV6-6 | CASSSRDSLNQPQHF | TGTGCCAGCAGTTCCAGGGACAGCCTCAATCAGCCCCAGCATTTT
TRBJ2-3 | - | - | TRBV11-2 | CASSLGAGRGDTQYF | TGTGCCAGCAGCTTAGGGGCGGGGCGAGGAGATACGCAGTATTTT
TRBJ1-2 | - | - | TRBV6-5 | CASSYSQGLYGYTF | TGTGCCAGCAGTTACTCGCAGGGCCTCTATGGCTACACCTTC
TRBJ2-7 | - | TRBD2 | TRBV15 | CATSRGISGRANKAYEQYF | TGTGCCACCAGCAGAGGGATCAGCGGGAGGGCCAATAAAGCCTACGAGCAGTACTTC
TRBJ2-2 | - | - | TRBV18 | CASSPQSVTGELFF | TGTGCCAGCTCACCACAAAGCGTCACCGGGGAGCTGTTTTTT
TRBJ2-7 | - | TRBD2 | TRBV29-1 | CSVAGGGAPQPYEQYF | TGCAGCGTTGCCGGCGGGGGGGCCCCCCAACCCTACGAGCAGTACTTC
TRBJ2-5 | - | - | TRBV18 | CASSPPGQPQETQYF | TGTGCCAGCTCACCACCCGGACAGCCCCAAGAGACCCAGTACTTC